These 21 T cell receptor beta chains were sequenced from one sample in a study of blood T cell repertoires in COVID-19. The data were produced by immunoSEQ multiplex PCR, yet TCRdb's version contains in-frame clones alone and is incomplete. Of 50,000 to 60,000 clones listed, about nine tenths are singletons. Sequencing was carried out using peripheral blood. These receptors all stem from a man aged 60 to 75 with active COVID-19.

This clone has just one count. The chain employs TRBV4-1 and TRBJ1-5, with D possibly matching TRBD1 (6 bases). Germline CDR1 MGHRA, CDR2 YSYEKL. CDR3 length: 17 residues. The V end lost 3 bases, the J end lost 3 bases, and 18 bases lay between the germline ends. For the CDR3, the DNA is TGCGCCAGCAGCCAGGAAACGACAGGATCGGACAATCAGCCCCAGCATTTT. Its protein is CASSQETTGSDNQPQHF.

V usage is TRBV25-1 and J usage is TRBJ2-7; a weak D match, TRBD1 (6 bases). Germline-derived CDR1 and CDR2 are MGHDK and SYGVNS. V gave up 3 bases and J gave up 1 base, with 7 bases separating them. The CDR3 covers 13 residues. The CDR3 coding sequence is TGTGCCAGCAGTGACGGGACATCCTACGAGCAGTACTTC. It specifies CASSDGTSYEQYF.

The chain combines TRBV24-1 with TRBJ2-5; 13 bases line up with TRBD2. The germline V gene encodes CDR1 KGHDR and CDR2 SFDVKD. Trimming took 10 bases from V and 5 from J; bases not matched to a gene: 3. The CDR3 sequence is 13 residues long. The CDR3 loop is CATQLAGGETQYF. The CDR3 DNA reads as TGTGCCACTCAACTAGCGGGGGGGGAGACCCAGTACTTC.

The rearrangement uses TRBV2 and TRBJ2-5; 11 nucleotides match TRBD1. J lost 5 bases, V lost 0 bases, and 2 bases had no gene match. CDR3 size: 15 residues. Germline CDR1 is SNHLY and CDR2 is FYNNEI. CDR3 coding DNA: TGTGCCAGCAGTGAAGCGGACAGGGGGCAGGAGACCCAGTACTTC. As protein: CASSEADRGQETQYF.

This chain connects TRBV11-3 to TRBJ2-3; unclear D gene. The germline CDR1 and CDR2 sequences are SGHNT and YENEEA. Between the trimmed V and J ends, which lost 3 bases and 0 bases, there was a span of 7 bases. This CDR3 has 14 amino acids. The CDR3 is CASSLSVSTDTQYF. The CDR3 DNA is TGTGCCAGCAGCTTGTCGGTTAGCACAGATACGCAGTATTTT.

The genes are TRBV2 and TRBJ1-1; D is unresolved. The CDR3 totals 13 residues. Germline V CDR1 and CDR2: SNHLY, FYNNEI. Between the trimmed V and J ends, which lost 6 bases and 3 bases, there was a span of 11 bases. Here the CDR3 reads CASSEAHYTEAFF. The CDR3 bases are TGTGCCAGCAGCGAGGCCCACTACACTGAAGCTTTCTTT.

This rearrangement joins TRBV5-1 to TRBJ1-2; 9 bases line up with TRBD1. V lost 3 bases and J lost 2; bases outside the gene matches: 5. From germline, CDR1 is SGHRS and CDR2 YFSETQ. The CDR3 is 15 amino acids. This CDR3 is CASSYATGGNYGYTF. The CDR3 DNA is TGCGCCAGCAGCTACGCGACAGGGGGAAACTATGGCTACACCTTC.

V usage is TRBV7-9 and J usage is TRBJ2-1, with 10 bases aligning to TRBD1. Trimming took 3 bases from V and 9 from J; bases not matched to a gene: 5. Germline lookup yields CDR1 SEHNR and CDR2 FQNEAQ (reference sequence). The CDR3 contains 14 residues. The CDR3 DNA sequence: TGTGCCAGCAGCTTCCGGGGACAGGGGACTGAGCAGTTCTTC. Encoded protein: CASSFRGQGTEQFF.

The chain links TRBV27 to TRBJ2-2; no clear D. Germline V gene data show CDR1 as MNHEY and CDR2 as SMNVEV (reference sequence). The CDR3 sequence is 13 residues long. V lost 5 bases and J 7 bases, leaving 11 bases between the germline ends. The CDR3 protein is CASSLGWIGELFF. DNA of the CDR3: TGTGCCAGCAGTCTAGGATGGATCGGGGAGCTGTTTTTT.

This chain connects TRBV6-1 to TRBJ2-7; 7 nucleotides align to TRBD1. CDR1 MNHNS and CDR2 SASEGT come from the germline V gene. With 1 base clipped from V and 3 bases from J, the junction kept 6 bases outside the gene matches. The CDR3 runs to 15 residues. CDR3 bases: TGTGCCAGCAGTGAAGAGGGGACAGTTAGCTACGAGCAGTACTTC. It is translated as CASSEEGTVSYEQYF.

This chain uses TRBV19 with TRBJ1-5, with a weak D call TRBD1 (5 bases). The CDR3 is 12 residues long. Trimming pared 4 bases from V and 10 bases from J, leaving 11 bases between. Germline CDR1 LNHDA, CDR2 SQIVND (reference sequence). The CDR3 spells CASSKWGEPQHF. The CDR3 DNA reads TGTGCCAGTAGTAAGTGGGGGGAACCCCAGCATTTT.

V usage is TRBV19 and J usage is TRBJ2-2; 9 bases fit TRBD1. The CDR3 spans 15 residues. V shed 4 bases, J shed 5 bases, and the junction held 5 bases outside the gene matches. CDR1 LNHDA and CDR2 SQIVND come from the germline V gene (reference sequence). DNA for the CDR3: TGTGCCAGTAGTAACCGGGACAGGGAAACCGGGGAGCTGTTTTTT. Translation gives CASSNRDRETGELFF.

V is TRBV27 and J is TRBJ1-2; 7 bases align to TRBD1. V trimming: 9 bases; J trimming: 8 bases; junction bases outside the gene matches: 15. This CDR3 is built from 14 residues. Germline V gene lookup returns CDR1 MNHEY and CDR2 SMNVEV (reference sequence). The chain's CDR3 is CASKGQPNLRGYTF. CDR3 bases: TGTGCCAGTAAGGGACAGCCGAATCTGAGGGGCTACACCTTC.

The rearrangement joins TRBV9 to TRBJ1-2; D uncertain. Trimming cost V 3 bases and J 1 base, with 16 bases left between them. Per germline, CDR1 SGDLS and CDR2 YYNGEE. The CDR3 totals 16 residues. This CDR3 is CASSALGRGSNYGYTF. CDR3 DNA sequence: TGTGCCAGCAGCGCCTTGGGAAGAGGGAGTAACTATGGCTACACCTTC. The variable domain in full, completed from reference TRBV9 and TRBJ1-2, reads DSGVTQTPKHLITATGQRVTLRCSPRSGDLSVYWYQQSLDQGLQFLIQYYNGEERAKGNILERFSAQQFPDLHSELNLSSLELGDSALYFCASSALGRGSNYGYTFGSGTRLTVV.

The chain recombines TRBV21-1 with TRBJ2-7; TRBD2, the D gene given by the table, was not confirmed from the DNA. TRBV21-1 is described as a pseudogene. There are 12 residues in the CDR3. CDR3 region: CASSKDGYEQYF. CDR3 nucleotide sequence: TGTGCCAGCAGCAAAGACGGGTACGAGCAGTACTTC.

The chain recombines TRBV25-1 with TRBJ2-3; 9 bases are a match to TRBD1. The CDR3 is 14 amino acids. V dropped 7 bases and J dropped 2; count of bases not matched to a gene: 4. The germline V gene encodes CDR1 MGHDK and CDR2 SYGVNS. The CDR3 region is CASTGTGFTDTQYF. Written as DNA, the CDR3 is TGTGCCAGCACCGGGACAGGGTTCACAGATACGCAGTATTTT.

The V call is TRBV3-1 (or the pseudogene TRBV3-2), the J call TRBJ2-7, with 15 bases fitting TRBD2. The CDR3 loop spans 16 amino acids. Germline loops: CDR1 LGHDT, CDR2 YNNKEL (reference sequence). V shed 1 base, J shed 4 bases, and the junction held 2 bases outside the gene matches. CDR3 loop: CASSQAGLAGGYEQYF. For the CDR3, the DNA is TGTGCCAGCAGCCAAGCCGGACTAGCGGGAGGGTACGAGCAGTACTTC.

CDR3 sequence (DNA): TGTGCCAGTAGTACCGACAGGCAAGAGACCCAGTACTTC. It encodes CASSTDRQETQYF. The gene calls are TRBV19 and TRBJ2-5, with TRBD1 as a possible D gene (6 bases). The V end lost 4 bases, the J end lost 2 bases, and 8 bases lay between the germline ends. Germline assignment: CDR1 LNHDA and CDR2 SQIVND (reference sequence). This CDR3 spans 13 amino acids.

The gene calls are TRBV6-4 and TRBJ2-2; TRBD1 aligns across 7 bases. The ends lost 7 bases at V and 3 bases at J; junction bases unmatched: 8. The CDR3 spans 15 residues. Germline V gene sequence: CDR1 MRHNA, CDR2 SNTAGT. The CDR3 sequence is CASKQDRSYTGELFF. The DNA for the CDR3 is TGTGCCAGCAAACAGGACAGGTCTTACACCGGGGAGCTGTTTTTT.

The chain carries TRBV4-1 and TRBJ2-3, with D tentatively TRBD1 (5 bases). Germline loops: CDR1 MGHRA, CDR2 YSYEKL. V was clipped by 1 base and J by 5 bases, with 13 bases between them. The length of the CDR3 is 15 residues. For the CDR3, the DNA is TGCGCCAGCAGCCAAGTGCGGCAGGGTGGAGATACGCAGTATTTT. Translation: CASSQVRQGGDTQYF.

This chain uses TRBV19 with TRBJ1-5, with D perhaps TRBD1 (5 bases). The V end lost 3 bases, the J end lost 9 bases, and 15 bases lay between the germline ends. The CDR3 has 14 amino acids. Germline-derived CDR1 and CDR2 are LNHDA and SQIVND (reference sequence). CDR3 sequence: CASSIKGRDTPQHF. Written as DNA, the CDR3 is TGTGCCAGTAGTATCAAGGGGCGCGATACGCCCCAGCATTTT.